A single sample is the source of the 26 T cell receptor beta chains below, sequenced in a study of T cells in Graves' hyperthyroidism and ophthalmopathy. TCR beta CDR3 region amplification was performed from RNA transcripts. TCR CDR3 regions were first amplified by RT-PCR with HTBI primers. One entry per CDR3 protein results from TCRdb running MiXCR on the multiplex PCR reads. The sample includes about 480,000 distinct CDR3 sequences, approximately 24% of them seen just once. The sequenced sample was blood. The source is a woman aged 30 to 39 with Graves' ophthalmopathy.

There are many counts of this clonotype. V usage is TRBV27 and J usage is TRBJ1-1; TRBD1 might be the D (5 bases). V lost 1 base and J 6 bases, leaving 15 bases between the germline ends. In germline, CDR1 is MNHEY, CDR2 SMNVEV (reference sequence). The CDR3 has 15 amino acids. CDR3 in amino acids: CASSLFEGTVAEAFF. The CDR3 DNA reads TGTGCCAGCAGTTTATTTGAGGGGACGGTGGCTGAAGCTTTCTTT.

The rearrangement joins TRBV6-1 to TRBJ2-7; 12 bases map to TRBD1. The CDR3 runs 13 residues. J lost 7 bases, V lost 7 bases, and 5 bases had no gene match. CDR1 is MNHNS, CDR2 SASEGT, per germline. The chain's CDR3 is CASTGQGAWEQYF. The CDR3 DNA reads TGTGCCAGCACGGGACAGGGGGCGTGGGAGCAGTACTTC.

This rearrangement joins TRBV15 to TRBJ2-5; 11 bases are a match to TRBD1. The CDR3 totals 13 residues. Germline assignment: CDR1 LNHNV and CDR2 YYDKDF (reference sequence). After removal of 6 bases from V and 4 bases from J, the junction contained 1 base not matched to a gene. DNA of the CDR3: TGTGCCACCAGGGACAGGGGGCGAGAGACCCAGTACTTC. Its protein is CATRDRGRETQYF.

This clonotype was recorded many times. CDR3 amino acids: CASSSPGHFRADTQYF. The DNA for the CDR3 is TGTGCCAGCAGTTCCCCGGGACACTTTAGGGCAGATACGCAGTATTTT. The V gene is TRBV28, the J gene TRBJ2-3; TRBD1 might be the D (6 bases). CDR1 is MDHEN and CDR2 is SYDVKM in the germline V gene. The CDR3 runs 16 residues. The V end lost 4 bases, the J end lost 4 bases, and 18 bases lay between the germline ends.

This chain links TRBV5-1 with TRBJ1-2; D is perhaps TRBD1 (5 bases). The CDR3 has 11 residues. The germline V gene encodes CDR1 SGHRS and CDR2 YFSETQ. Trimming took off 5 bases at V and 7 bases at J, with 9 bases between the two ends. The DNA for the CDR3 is TGCGCCAGCAGAGGGGTGGCTGGCTACACCTTC. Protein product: CASRGVAGYTF.

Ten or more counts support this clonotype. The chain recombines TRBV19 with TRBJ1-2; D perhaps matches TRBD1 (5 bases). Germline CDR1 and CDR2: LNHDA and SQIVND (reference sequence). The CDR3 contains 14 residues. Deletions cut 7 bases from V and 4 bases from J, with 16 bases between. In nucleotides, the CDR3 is TGTGCCAGTACGACCCGACAGCCCGGCTATGGCTACACCTTC. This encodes CASTTRQPGYGYTF. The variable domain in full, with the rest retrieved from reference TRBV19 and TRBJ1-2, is DGGITQSPKYLFRKEGQNVTLSCEQNLNHDAMYWYRQDPGQGLRLIYYSQIVNDFQKGDIAEGYSVSREKKESFPLTVTSAQKNPTAFYLCASTTRQPGYGYTFGSGTRLTVV.

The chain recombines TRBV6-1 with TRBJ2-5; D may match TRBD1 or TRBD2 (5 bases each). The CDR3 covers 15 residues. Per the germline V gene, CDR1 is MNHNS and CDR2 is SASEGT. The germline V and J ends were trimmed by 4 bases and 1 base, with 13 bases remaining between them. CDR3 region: CASSGGTGTQETQYF. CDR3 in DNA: TGTGCCAGCAGTGGAGGTACGGGGACCCAAGAGACCCAGTACTTC.

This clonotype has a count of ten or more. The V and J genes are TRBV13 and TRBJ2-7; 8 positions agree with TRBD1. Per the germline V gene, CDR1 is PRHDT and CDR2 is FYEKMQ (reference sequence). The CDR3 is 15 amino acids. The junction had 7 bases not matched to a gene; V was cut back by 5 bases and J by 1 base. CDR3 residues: CASSPGDRGSYEQYF. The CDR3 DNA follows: TGTGCCAGCAGCCCAGGAGACAGGGGATCCTACGAGCAGTACTTC.

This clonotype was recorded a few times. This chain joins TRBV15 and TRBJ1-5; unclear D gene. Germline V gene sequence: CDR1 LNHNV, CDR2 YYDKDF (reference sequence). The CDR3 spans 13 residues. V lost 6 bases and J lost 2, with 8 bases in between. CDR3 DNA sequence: TGTGCCACCAGAGGCATAGGCAATCAGCCCCAGCATTTT. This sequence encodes CATRGIGNQPQHF.

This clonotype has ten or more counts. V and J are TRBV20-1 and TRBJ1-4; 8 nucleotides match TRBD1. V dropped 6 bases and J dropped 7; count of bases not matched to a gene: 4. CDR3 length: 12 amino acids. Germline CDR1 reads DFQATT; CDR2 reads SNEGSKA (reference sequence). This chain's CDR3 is CSAPGQGEKLFF. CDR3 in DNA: TGCAGTGCGCCCGGACAGGGTGAAAAACTGTTTTTT.

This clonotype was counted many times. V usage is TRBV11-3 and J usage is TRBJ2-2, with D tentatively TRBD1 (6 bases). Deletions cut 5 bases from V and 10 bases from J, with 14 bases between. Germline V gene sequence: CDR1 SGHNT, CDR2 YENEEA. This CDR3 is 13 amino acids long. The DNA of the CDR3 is TGTGCCAGCAGCCCGGGGACAAGGGAGGAGCTGTTTTTT. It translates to CASSPGTREELFF. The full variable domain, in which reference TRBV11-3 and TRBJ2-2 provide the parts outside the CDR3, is EAGVVQSPRYKIIEKKQPVAFWCNPISGHNTLYWYLQNLGQGPELLIRYENEEAVDDSQLPKDRFSAERLKGVDSTLKIQPAELGDSAVYLCASSPGTREELFFGEGSRLTVL.

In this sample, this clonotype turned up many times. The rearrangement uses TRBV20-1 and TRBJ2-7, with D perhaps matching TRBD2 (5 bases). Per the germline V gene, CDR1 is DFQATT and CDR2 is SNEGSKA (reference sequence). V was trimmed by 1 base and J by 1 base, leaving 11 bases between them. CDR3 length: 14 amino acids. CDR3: CSARGPDWSYEQYF. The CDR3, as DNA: TGCAGTGCTAGAGGCCCGGACTGGTCCTACGAGCAGTACTTC.

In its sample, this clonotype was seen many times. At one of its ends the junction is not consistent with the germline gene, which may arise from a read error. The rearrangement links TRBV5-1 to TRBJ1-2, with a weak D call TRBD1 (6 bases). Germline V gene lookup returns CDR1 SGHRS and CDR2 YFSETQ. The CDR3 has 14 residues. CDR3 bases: TGCGCCAGCAGCATGACACAGGGTAGCTATGGCAACACCTTC. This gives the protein CASSMTQGSYGNTF.

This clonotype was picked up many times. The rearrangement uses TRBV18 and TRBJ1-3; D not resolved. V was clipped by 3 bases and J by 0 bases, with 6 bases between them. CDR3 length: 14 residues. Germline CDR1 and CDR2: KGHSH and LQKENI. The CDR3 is CASSPTYSGNTIYF. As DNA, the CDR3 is TGTGCCAGCTCACCCACTTACTCTGGAAACACCATATATTTT.

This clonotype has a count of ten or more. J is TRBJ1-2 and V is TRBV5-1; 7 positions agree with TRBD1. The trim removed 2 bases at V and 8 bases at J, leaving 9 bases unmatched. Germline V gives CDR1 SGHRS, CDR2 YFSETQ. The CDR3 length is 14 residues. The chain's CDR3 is CASSLGTVNNGYTF. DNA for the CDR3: TGCGCCAGCAGCTTAGGGACAGTAAATAACGGCTACACCTTC.

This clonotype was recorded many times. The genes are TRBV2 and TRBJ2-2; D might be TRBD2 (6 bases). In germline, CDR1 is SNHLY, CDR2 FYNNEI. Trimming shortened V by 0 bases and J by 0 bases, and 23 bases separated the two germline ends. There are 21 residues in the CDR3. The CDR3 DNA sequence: TGTGCCAGCAGTGAAGCGCGACATATATTGCGGGGTACCCCGAACACCGGGGAGCTGTTTTTT. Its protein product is CASSEARHILRGTPNTGELFF.

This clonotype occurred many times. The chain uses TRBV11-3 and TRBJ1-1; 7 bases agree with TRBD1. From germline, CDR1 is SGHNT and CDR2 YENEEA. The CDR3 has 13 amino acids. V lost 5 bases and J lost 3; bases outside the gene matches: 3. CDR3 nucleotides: TGTGCCAGCAGCAGACAGGGAGACACTGAAGCTTTCTTT. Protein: CASSRQGDTEAFF.

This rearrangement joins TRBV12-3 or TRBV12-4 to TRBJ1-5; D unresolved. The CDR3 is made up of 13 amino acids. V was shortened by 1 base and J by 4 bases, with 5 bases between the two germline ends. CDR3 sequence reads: CASSLVWNQPQHF. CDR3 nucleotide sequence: TGTGCCAGCAGTTTAGTCTGGAATCAGCCCCAGCATTTT.

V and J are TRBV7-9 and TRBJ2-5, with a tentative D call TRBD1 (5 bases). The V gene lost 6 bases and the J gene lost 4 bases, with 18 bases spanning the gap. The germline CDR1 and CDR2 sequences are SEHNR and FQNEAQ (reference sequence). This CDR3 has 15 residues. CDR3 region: CASSPWQGSSETQYF. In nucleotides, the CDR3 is TGTGCCAGCAGTCCATGGCAGGGAAGTTCAGAGACCCAGTACTTC.

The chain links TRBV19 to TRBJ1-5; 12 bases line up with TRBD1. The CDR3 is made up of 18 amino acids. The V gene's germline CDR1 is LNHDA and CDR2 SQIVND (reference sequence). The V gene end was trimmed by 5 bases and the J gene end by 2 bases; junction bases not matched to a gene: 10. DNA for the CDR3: TGTGCCAGTAGTTTCCCCGGGACAGGGGGCGCAGGCAATCAGCCCCAGCATTTT. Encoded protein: CASSFPGTGGAGNQPQHF.

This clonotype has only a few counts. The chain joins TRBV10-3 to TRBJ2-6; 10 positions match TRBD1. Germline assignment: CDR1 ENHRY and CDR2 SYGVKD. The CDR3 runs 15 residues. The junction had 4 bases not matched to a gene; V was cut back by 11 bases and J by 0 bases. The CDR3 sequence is CAVDRGLSGANVLTF. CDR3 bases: TGTGCCGTTGACAGGGGGCTCTCTGGGGCCAACGTCCTGACTTTC.

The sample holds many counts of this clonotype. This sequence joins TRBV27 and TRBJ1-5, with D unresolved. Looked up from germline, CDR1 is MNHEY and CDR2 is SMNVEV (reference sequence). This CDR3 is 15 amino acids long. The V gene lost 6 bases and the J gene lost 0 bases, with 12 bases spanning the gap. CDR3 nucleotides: TGTGCCAGCAGCCGCGAATTCTATAGCAATCAGCCCCAGCATTTT. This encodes CASSREFYSNQPQHF.

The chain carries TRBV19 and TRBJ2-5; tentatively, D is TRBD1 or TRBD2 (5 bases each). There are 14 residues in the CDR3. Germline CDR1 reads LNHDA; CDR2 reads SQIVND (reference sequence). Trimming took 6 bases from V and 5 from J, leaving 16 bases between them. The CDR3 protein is CASRGRSSGETQYF. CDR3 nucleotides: TGTGCCAGTAGGGGACGGTCCTCGGGGGAGACCCAGTACTTC.

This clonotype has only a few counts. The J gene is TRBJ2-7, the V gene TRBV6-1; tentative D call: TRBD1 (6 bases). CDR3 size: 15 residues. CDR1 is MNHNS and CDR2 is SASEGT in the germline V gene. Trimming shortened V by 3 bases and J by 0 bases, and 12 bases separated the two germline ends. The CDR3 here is CASSDRQVSSYEQYF. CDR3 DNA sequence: TGTGCCAGCAGTGACAGACAGGTCAGCTCCTACGAGCAGTACTTC.

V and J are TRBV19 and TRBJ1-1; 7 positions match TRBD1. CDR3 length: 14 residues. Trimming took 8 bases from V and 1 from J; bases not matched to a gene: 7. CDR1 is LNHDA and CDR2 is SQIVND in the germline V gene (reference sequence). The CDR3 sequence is CASWRTGANTEAFF. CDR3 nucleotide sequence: TGTGCCAGTTGGAGAACAGGGGCGAACACTGAAGCTTTCTTT.

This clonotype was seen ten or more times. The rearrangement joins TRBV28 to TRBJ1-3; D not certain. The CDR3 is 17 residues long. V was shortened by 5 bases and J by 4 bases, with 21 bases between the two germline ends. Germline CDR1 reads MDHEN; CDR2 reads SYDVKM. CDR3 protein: CASSADTGKTRGNTIYF. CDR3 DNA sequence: TGTGCCAGCAGTGCAGACACCGGGAAAACGAGGGGAAACACCATATATTTT.